The clone carrying this TCR beta chain appeared once. Antigen unknown. The repertoire was sequenced with immunoSEQ multiplex PCR; TCRdb's copy has only in-frame clones and lacks some. The data show some 2,000,000 clones, approximately 94% seen once. The CDR3 is made up of 16 amino acids. The V end lost 1 base, the J end lost 4 bases, and 16 bases lay between the germline ends. The germline V gene encodes CDR1 SGDLS and CDR2 YYNGEE. The data belong to a study of shared clonotypes between healthy human individuals. CD8 cells classed as naive were CD45RO-negative and positively selected for CCR7, excluding terminally differentiated effector memory CD45RA+ cells. The study, taken as a whole, reports: There were few donors, and this limited the genetic and exposure-history diversity represented.

The chain recombines TRBV9 with TRBJ2-3, with a weak D call TRBD2 (6 bases). This clonotype was sampled from a man between 18 and 29 years old in good health. Sequencing was done on a sample of naive CD8+ T cells sorted from blood. The CDR3 DNA follows: TGTGCCAGCAGCGTAACCGAACCCTCGGGGGCAGATACGCAGTATTTT. It is translated as CASSVTEPSGADTQYF.